Sequencing of this T cell receptor (beta chain) was carried out in a study of CD8+ T cells in alopecia areata. Study-wide background: Patients received oral tofacitinib, 5 to 10 mg twice daily, for moderate-to-severe alopecia areata.

In its sample, this clone was seen a few times. Its target is unknown. Extracted RNA was reverse transcribed into cDNA, the sequencing template. The data were produced by immunoSEQ multiplex PCR, yet TCRdb's version contains in-frame clones alone and is incomplete. The sample consists of 200,000 to 250,000 clones, about two thirds of them appearing once. V was clipped by 4 bases and J by 5 bases; unmatched bases: 11. Germline lookup yields CDR1 SGHRS and CDR2 YFSETQ. The length of the CDR3 is 15 residues. Study-wide results and limits: Patients displayed less clarity in TCR sharing than mice, a finding possibly related to HLA. An increase in clonality over normal scalp was evident in lesional scalp, especially alopecia totalis/universalis.

The material was CD4+ T cells sorted from blood, obtained at week 0. V and J are TRBV5-1 and TRBJ1-2; 7 bases fit TRBD1. This TCR was sampled from a human donor with alopecia areata. CDR3 sequence reads: CASSPMPGQPYGYTF. The CDR3, as DNA: TGCGCCAGCAGCCCAATGCCGGGACAGCCATATGGCTACACCTTC.